Listed here are 3 T cell receptor beta chains from one sample, sequenced in a study of post-analysis software for immune sequencing data. Unique molecular identifiers had been added to the TCR beta cDNA libraries. TCRdb redid the calling of the PCR reads with MiXCR, one entry per CDR3 protein. The data show about 160,000 distinct CDR3 sequences, under 40% seen once. The source was blood, collected after autologous hematopoietic stem cell transplantation. These TCRs come from a girl aged 10-17 years with multiple sclerosis.

The chain links TRBV20-1 to TRBJ2-3; perhaps TRBD2 as D (6 bases). The CDR3 contains 14 residues. V was pared by 6 bases and J by 6 bases, with 19 bases between. Germline V lookup: CDR1 DFQATT, CDR2 SNEGSKA (reference sequence). CDR3 loop: CSALGTSFMDTQYF. CDR3 DNA sequence: TGCAGTGCCCTCGGGACTTCTTTCATGGATACGCAGTATTTT.

The chain uses TRBV18 and TRBJ2-1; the match to TRBD2 covers 10 bases. Germline V gene sequence: CDR1 KGHSH, CDR2 LQKENI. The CDR3 spans 16 residues. V lost 4 bases to trimming and J lost 7 bases; unmatched junction nucleotides: 10. The CDR3 nucleotides read TGTGCCAGCTCACTCAAGACTAGCGGGCCCCTAAATGAGCAGTTCTTC. This translates into CASSLKTSGPLNEQFF.

The gene calls are TRBV15 and TRBJ2-3; TRBD2 is a possible D gene (6 bases). Germline lookup yields CDR1 LNHNV and CDR2 YYDKDF (reference sequence). CDR3 length: 15 residues. Trimming took off 0 bases at V and 11 bases at J, with 18 bases between the two ends. CDR3 coding DNA: TGTGCCACCAGCAGAGATCGGACGAGTGGAGGGGAGCAGTATTTT. Translation: CATSRDRTSGGEQYF.